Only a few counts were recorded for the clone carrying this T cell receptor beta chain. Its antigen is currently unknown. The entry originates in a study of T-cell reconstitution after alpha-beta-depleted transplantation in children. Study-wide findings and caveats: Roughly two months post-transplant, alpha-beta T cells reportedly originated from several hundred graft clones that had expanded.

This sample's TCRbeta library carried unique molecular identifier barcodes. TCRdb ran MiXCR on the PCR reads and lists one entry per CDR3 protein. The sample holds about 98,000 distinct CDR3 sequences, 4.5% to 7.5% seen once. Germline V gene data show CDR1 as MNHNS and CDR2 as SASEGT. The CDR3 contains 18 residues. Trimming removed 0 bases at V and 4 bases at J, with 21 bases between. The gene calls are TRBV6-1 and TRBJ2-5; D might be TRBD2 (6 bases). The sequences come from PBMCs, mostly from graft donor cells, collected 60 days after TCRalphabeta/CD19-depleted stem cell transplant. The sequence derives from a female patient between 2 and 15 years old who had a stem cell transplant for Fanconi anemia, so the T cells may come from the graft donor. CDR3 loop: CASSEALWLALGVETQYF. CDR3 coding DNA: TGTGCCAGCAGTGAAGCGCTTTGGCTAGCGTTAGGAGTAGAGACCCAGTACTTC.